One sample yielded the 32 T cell receptor beta chains listed below, sequenced in a study of graft-versus-host responses after intestinal transplantation (dated by TCRdb to the early 2020s). Dithiothreitol, EDTA incubations and collagenase D digestion were used to isolate intraepithelial and lamina propria lymphocytes from graft specimens. The library was generated by the immunoSEQ multiplex PCR assay. This is the immuneACCESS table as TCRdb keeps it, with only in-frame sequences that have V and J called. A part of the clones is gone; compared with another copy, unresolved V genes explain less than half, and the rest is unexplained. The sample table records roughly 27,000 clones; about 80% of these occur just once. Jointly, the top ten make up around 3.3% of the sample. Sequencing used ileum tissue, obtained 98 days after intestinal transplantation. Receptor source: a human patient who received an intestinal transplant, so some T cells may come from the graft donor.

The chain links TRBV5-8 to TRBJ1-6, with 9 bases identical to TRBD1. Trimming took 0 bases from V and 9 from J; bases not matched to a gene: 7. CDR1 and CDR2 from the germline V gene are SGHTS and YDEGEE. This CDR3 is built from 16 residues. CDR3 amino acids: CASSLAAGTGTSPLHF. CDR3 nucleotide sequence: TGTGCCAGCAGCTTGGCAGCCGGGACAGGGACTTCACCCCTCCACTTT.

The J gene is TRBJ1-1, the V gene TRBV4-1; the D is unclear. Germline assignment: CDR1 MGHRA and CDR2 YSYEKL. The CDR3 consists of 15 residues. Trimming took 4 bases from V and 1 from J, leaving 13 bases between them. The DNA for the CDR3 is TGCGCCAGCAGCCCCGAACCCGGGAAGAACACTGAAGCTTTCTTT. Protein sequence: CASSPEPGKNTEAFF.

CDR3 nucleotides: TGCGCCAGCAGCTTGGGACAGGGGATTATAGATGAGCAGTTCTTC. Translation gives CASSLGQGIIDEQFF. The genes are TRBV5-1 and TRBJ2-1, with 8 bases matching TRBD1. Germline CDR1 is SGHRS and CDR2 is YFSETQ. Trimming cost V 0 bases and J 8 bases; bases outside gene matches: 7. The CDR3 is 15 amino acids. The full variable domain, rest sourced from reference TRBV5-1 and TRBJ2-1, is KAGVTQTPRYLIKTRGQQVTLSCSPISGHRSVSWYQQTPGQGLQFLFEYFSETQRNKGNFPGRFSGRQFSNSRSEMNVSTLELGDSALYLCASSLGQGIIDEQFFGPGTRLTVL.

The chain combines TRBV28 with TRBJ1-2; perhaps TRBD1 as D (5 bases). The CDR3 runs to 15 residues. Germline-derived CDR1 and CDR2 are MDHEN and SYDVKM. With 6 bases removed from V and 2 bases from J, the gap between germline ends came to 16 bases. The CDR3, as DNA: TGTGCCAGCAGCTCAATTCTCACAGGCAACTATGGCTACACCTTC. The encoded protein is CASSSILTGNYGYTF.

This sequence joins TRBV5-8 and TRBJ2-1; no reliable D call. Germline V gives CDR1 SGHTS, CDR2 YDEGEE. CDR3 size: 14 residues. The ends were cut back, 0 bases at V and 5 bases at J, with 9 bases in the middle. CDR3 in DNA: TGTGCCAGCAGCTTGGGAGTAGGGAACAATGAGCAGTTCTTC. It codes for CASSLGVGNNEQFF. Drawing the rest from reference TRBV5-8 and TRBJ2-1, the complete variable domain is EAGVTQSPTHLIKTRGQQATLRCSPISGHTSVYWYQQALGLGLQFLLWYDEGEERNRGNFPPRFSGRQFPNYSSELNVNALELEDSALYLCASSLGVGNNEQFFGPGTRLTVL.

The chain links TRBV2 to TRBJ2-7; D possibly corresponds to TRBD1 (6 bases). The CDR3 is 11 residues long. The ends were cut back, 2 bases at V and 11 bases at J, with 10 bases in the middle. CDR1 SNHLY and CDR2 FYNNEI come from the germline V gene. The CDR3 loop is CASSELGGKYF. In DNA form, the CDR3 reads TGTGCCAGCAGTGAACTTGGGGGCAAGTACTTC.

The chain has TRBV4-1 and TRBJ1-3, with 7 bases aligning to TRBD1. The CDR3 spans 16 residues. Trimming took 0 bases from V and 1 from J; bases not matched to a gene: 3. The germline V gene has CDR1 MGHRA and CDR2 YSYEKL. CDR3 coding DNA: TGCGCCAGCAGCCAAGATGCAGGGGGTTCTGGAAACACCATATATTTT. It yields the protein CASSQDAGGSGNTIYF.

The CDR3 DNA sequence: TGTGCCAGCAGCTTGGCCAACACCTACGAGCAGTACTTC. It encodes CASSLANTYEQYF. The V gene is TRBV5-6, the J gene TRBJ2-5; D is unclear. The J call may be in error: the DNA end matches TRBJ2-7 better. CDR1 and CDR2 (germline): SGHDT, YYEEEE. The CDR3 loop spans 13 amino acids.

The chain combines TRBV6-1 with TRBJ1-4; no clear D gene. The V gene's germline CDR1 is MNHNS and CDR2 SASEGT. The ends were cut back, 6 bases at V and 0 bases at J, with 8 bases in the middle. This CDR3 spans 14 amino acids. The CDR3 spells CASSPTSTNEKLFF. In nucleotides, the CDR3 is TGTGCCAGCAGCCCTACTTCAACTAATGAAAAACTGTTTTTT.

This chain joins TRBV5-1 and TRBJ1-4, with a possible D match to TRBD1 (5 bases). V shed 1 base and J shed 7 bases, with 14 bases lying between them. The germline CDR1 and CDR2 sequences are SGHRS and YFSETQ. This CDR3 comprises 15 residues. The CDR3 is CASSLPGQSGEKLFF. CDR3 DNA sequence: TGCGCCAGCAGCTTGCCGGGGCAATCCGGTGAAAAACTGTTTTTT.

V is TRBV19 and J is TRBJ1-1; D is unclear. The CDR3 is 13 amino acids. The germline gives CDR1 LNHDA, CDR2 SQIVND (reference sequence). V lost 2 bases and J lost 1, with 5 bases in between. The CDR3 region is CASSIRENTEAFF. In nucleotides, the CDR3 is TGTGCCAGTAGTATAAGGGAGAACACTGAAGCTTTCTTT.

By share, this clone ranks as medium-sized. The CDR3 sequence is CASSPGGGEQYF. CDR3 DNA sequence: TGTGCCAGCAGCCCCGGGGGGGGCGAGCAGTACTTC. The rearrangement joins TRBV6-6 to TRBJ2-7; 8 bases align to TRBD2. CDR3 length: 12 amino acids. The V and J ends lost 6 bases and 6 bases, in that order; junction bases with no gene match: 4. The germline V gene has CDR1 MNHNY and CDR2 SVGAGI (reference sequence).

The chain links TRBV9 to TRBJ2-1, with 9 bases identical to TRBD1. Trimming took 3 bases from V and 9 from J; bases not matched to a gene: 7. This CDR3 has 14 amino acids. The germline V gene has CDR1 SGDLS and CDR2 YYNGEE. The CDR3 spells CASSAGTGWGEQFF. DNA of the CDR3: TGTGCCAGCAGCGCCGGGACAGGGTGGGGTGAGCAGTTCTTC.

This clone showed up just once. CDR3 protein: CASSPPGLVYEQYF. The CDR3 bases are TGTGCCAGCAGCCCCCCGGGACTAGTTTACGAGCAGTACTTC. The chain employs TRBV7-9 and TRBJ2-7, with 8 bases aligning to TRBD2. The V gene's germline CDR1 is SEHNR and CDR2 FQNEAQ (reference sequence). The CDR3 sequence is 14 residues long. V was clipped by 5 bases and J by 4 bases; unmatched bases: 7.

This chain links TRBV18 with TRBJ1-5; D is ambiguous. V was pared by 0 bases and J by 0 bases, with 9 bases between. Germline CDR1 KGHSH, CDR2 LQKENI. This CDR3 is 16 amino acids long. The CDR3 bases are TGTGCCAGCTCACCACCGAACAGCTATAGCAATCAGCCCCAGCATTTT. Translated, it gives CASSPPNSYSNQPQHF. Complete variable domain (other parts from reference TRBV18 and TRBJ1-5): NAGVMQNPRHLVRRRGQEARLRCSPMKGHSHVYWYRQLPEEGLKFMVYLQKENIIDESGMPKERFSAEFPKEGPSILRIQQVVRGDSAAYFCASSPPNSYSNQPQHFGDGTRLSIL.

To note about this clone: The same CDR3 is also encoded by other DNA sequences in this sample. The V and J genes are TRBV29-1 and TRBJ1-2; 7 nucleotides match TRBD1. Germline V lookup: CDR1 SQVTM, CDR2 ANQGSEA. J was trimmed by 1 base and V by 2 bases; bases with no gene match: 1. This CDR3 comprises 13 residues. This chain's CDR3 is CSVETGDNYGYTF. Written as DNA, the CDR3 is TGCAGCGTTGAAACAGGGGATAACTATGGCTACACCTTC.

The chain couples TRBV6-5 to TRBJ2-7; D not certain. With 5 bases removed from V and 2 bases from J, the gap between germline ends came to 10 bases. The CDR3 covers 13 residues. Per the germline V gene, CDR1 is MNHEY and CDR2 is SVGAGI. This CDR3 is CASSHNKPYEQYF. CDR3 coding DNA: TGTGCCAGCAGTCACAACAAACCCTACGAGCAGTACTTC.

The chain uses TRBV30 and TRBJ1-1, with 7 positions matching TRBD1. Per germline, CDR1 GTSNPN and CDR2 SVGIG (reference sequence). The J segment lost 8 bases and the V segment lost 2 bases, leaving 5 bases of the junction unmatched. The CDR3 runs 12 residues. This CDR3 reads CAWSWTGAEAFF. The CDR3 DNA is TGTGCCTGGAGTTGGACAGGCGCGGAAGCTTTCTTT.

The J gene is TRBJ2-2, the V gene TRBV19; TRBD1 agrees at 8 bases. CDR1 and CDR2 from the germline V gene are LNHDA and SQIVND (reference sequence). The V gene end was trimmed by 4 bases and the J gene end by 3 bases; junction bases not matched to a gene: 13. This CDR3 is 18 amino acids long. CDR3 sequence: CASSRHSGGTGYTGELFF. DNA for the CDR3: TGTGCCAGTAGTAGACATTCCGGCGGGACAGGTTACACCGGGGAGCTGTTTTTT.

A few counts support this clone. This chain connects TRBV7-9 to TRBJ2-7; 7 bases fit TRBD1. This CDR3 comprises 17 residues. J gave up 3 bases and V 4 bases, and 15 bases lay outside the gene matches. The germline gives CDR1 SEHNR, CDR2 FQNEAQ (reference sequence). This chain's CDR3 is CASSSRDSQASGYEQYF. The CDR3 nucleotides are TGTGCCAGCAGCTCCCGGGACAGTCAGGCAAGCGGCTACGAGCAGTACTTC.

The chain joins TRBV13 to TRBJ2-3; 11 positions match TRBD2. The germline V gene has CDR1 PRHDT and CDR2 FYEKMQ (reference sequence). Trimming at V came to 0 bases and at J to 2 bases, leaving 1 base not matched to a gene. CDR3 size: 16 residues. The CDR3 DNA is TGTGCCAGCAGCTTAGGACTAGCGGGGGTCACAGATACGCAGTATTTT. This gives the protein CASSLGLAGVTDTQYF.

This clone was recorded once. This sequence joins TRBV28 and TRBJ2-3; 11 positions agree with TRBD2. CDR3 size: 17 residues. V trimming: 5 bases; J trimming: 3 bases; junction bases outside the gene matches: 10. Germline V lookup: CDR1 MDHEN, CDR2 SYDVKM. The CDR3 loop is CASSPLLLAGGTDTQYF. CDR3 bases: TGTGCCAGCAGTCCCCTACTCCTAGCGGGGGGAACAGATACGCAGTATTTT.

The chain carries TRBV9 and TRBJ2-5, with D possibly matching TRBD2 (5 bases). Trimming left V 3 bases short and J 2 bases short, with 14 bases between. CDR1 and CDR2 from the germline V gene are SGDLS and YYNGEE. This CDR3 comprises 15 residues. The CDR3 protein is CASSAELVGQETQYF. CDR3 DNA: TGTGCCAGCAGCGCCGAACTAGTCGGGCAAGAGACCCAGTACTTC. Full variable domain (remainder filled in from reference TRBV9 and TRBJ2-5): DSGVTQTPKHLITATGQRVTLRCSPRSGDLSVYWYQQSLDQGLQFLIQYYNGEERAKGNILERFSAQQFPDLHSELNLSSLELGDSALYFCASSAELVGQETQYFGPGTRLLVL.

The rearrangement links TRBV7-3 to TRBJ1-4; the match to TRBD1 covers 7 bases. The CDR3 sequence is 15 residues long. The germline gives CDR1 SGHTA, CDR2 FQGTGA. After removal of 5 bases from V and 6 bases from J, the junction contained 9 bases not matched to a gene. The CDR3: CASSVRTGGDEKLFF. DNA of the CDR3: TGTGCCAGCAGCGTCCGGACAGGAGGGGATGAAAAACTGTTTTTT.

This sequence joins TRBV21-1 and TRBJ2-7; TRBD1 is taken as the D call from the table, unchecked against the DNA. TRBV21-1 is a pseudogene locus. The CDR3 has 15 amino acids. In DNA form, the CDR3 reads TGTGCCAGCAACTTTCCGACAGGAGGAATCCACGAGCAGTACTTC. The encoded protein is CASNFPTGGIHEQYF.

The chain combines TRBV2 with TRBJ2-1; TRBD1 matches at 7 bases. Losses at the gene ends were 1 base for V and 8 bases for J; bases not matched to a gene: 8. Germline CDR1 and CDR2: SNHLY and FYNNEI. This CDR3 region has 15 residues. The CDR3 region is CASSEEEQGVYEQFF. DNA of the CDR3: TGTGCCAGCAGTGAAGAGGAGCAGGGGGTGTATGAGCAGTTCTTC.

The chain couples TRBV25-1 to TRBJ1-2; D is unresolved. This CDR3 is built from 12 residues. CDR1 is MGHDK and CDR2 is SYGVNS in the germline V gene. V lost 1 base and J 9 bases, leaving 9 bases between the germline ends. The CDR3 reads CASSESKPSYTF. CDR3 nucleotide sequence: TGTGCCAGCAGTGAATCGAAACCTAGCTACACCTTC.

The CDR3 here is CASTRWAGTGEDNEQFF. As DNA, the CDR3 is TGCGCCAGCACCCGGTGGGCCGGGACAGGGGAGGACAATGAGCAGTTCTTC. This rearrangement joins TRBV4-1 to TRBJ2-1, with TRBD1 identical over 10 bases. Germline V gene data show CDR1 as MGHRA and CDR2 as YSYEKL. This CDR3 comprises 17 residues. V lost 7 bases, J lost 5 bases, and 14 bases stayed unmatched.

The table lists this clone with a count of one. This chain joins TRBV9 and TRBJ2-1; 9 bases align to TRBD2. This CDR3 is 15 amino acids long. Germline lookup yields CDR1 SGDLS and CDR2 YYNGEE. V shed 2 bases, J shed 8 bases, and the junction held 8 bases outside the gene matches. CDR3 nucleotide sequence: TGTGCCAGCAGCGTCCCTAGCGGGGTCGATGATGAGCAGTTCTTC. Protein sequence: CASSVPSGVDDEQFF.

The J gene is TRBJ2-7, the V gene TRBV30, with 8 bases aligning to TRBD2. Germline CDR1 is GTSNPN and CDR2 is SVGIG (reference sequence). This CDR3 region has 16 residues. With 0 bases clipped from V and 4 bases from J, the junction kept 11 bases outside the gene matches. Here the CDR3 DNA reads TGTGCCTGGAGTGTACGCGGGGGGCTGCCCGAGTACGAGCAGTACTTC. Translated: CAWSVRGGLPEYEQYF.

This chain joins TRBV6-5 and TRBJ1-5; D gene ambiguous. Trimming removed 0 bases at V and 4 bases at J, with 7 bases between. CDR3 length: 14 amino acids. The germline V gene encodes CDR1 MNHEY and CDR2 SVGAGI. The CDR3: CASSYSKTNQPQHF. DNA for the CDR3: TGTGCCAGCAGTTACTCCAAAACTAATCAGCCCCAGCATTTT.

This chain joins TRBV5-1 and TRBJ2-7; 7 nucleotides match TRBD1. Trimming took 4 bases from V and 3 from J; bases not matched to a gene: 7. Germline-derived CDR1 and CDR2 are SGHRS and YFSETQ. CDR3 length: 14 amino acids. CDR3 DNA: TGCGCCAGCAGCCTCGGGACAGCCAGCTACGAGCAGTACTTC. This translates into CASSLGTASYEQYF.